This TCR beta chain is from a study of siplizumab effects on memory and regulatory T cells. Study-wide points: Sequences below about 10^-5 frequency were poorly captured, limiting mapping of alloreactive clones. Treg origin accounted for an average of approximately 69% of mappable alloreactive CD4+ clones with siplizumab and roughly 26% in controls.

The CDR3 extends over 14 amino acids. Trimming cost V 2 bases and J 8 bases, with 15 bases left between them. Germline CDR1 and CDR2: SGHRS and YFSETQ. Notes on this clone: Its antigen is undetermined.

TCRdb keeps only in-frame clones here, not all; method: immunoSEQ multiplex PCR. Of 85,000 to 130,000 clones listed, around 94% are singletons. The chain couples TRBV5-1 to TRBJ2-3; D is undetermined. The TCR comes from a human donor in good health. Sequencing input: Tregs sorted from blood. CDR3 sequence (DNA): TGCGCCAGCAGCTTTGACCCACCCGGCGGTACGCAGTATTTT. This sequence encodes CASSFDPPGGTQYF.